In this sample, the clone carrying this T cell receptor beta chain turned up once. The entry originates in a study of shared clonotypes between healthy human individuals. In germline, CDR1 is MNHNS, CDR2 SASEGT. The CDR3 consists of 14 residues. The ends were cut back, 4 bases at V and 6 bases at J, with 13 bases in the middle. Assay used: immunoSEQ multiplex PCR; TCRdb lists only in-frame clones, some missing. In the table there are 400,000 to 550,000 clones, around three quarters of which are singletons. Donors had no recently reported acute infections or vaccinations and were HIV-negative. The sample taken for sequencing was PBMCs. The gene calls are TRBV6-1 and TRBJ1-5; no definite D call. The receptor comes from a woman between 40 and 50 years old in good health. Some clones in this sample may be carry-over from other donors' samples. The CDR3 region is CASSVQEGFQPQHF. CDR3 bases: TGTGCCAGCAGTGTCCAAGAGGGTTTTCAGCCCCAGCATTTT.